One sample yielded the 11 T cell receptor beta chains listed below, sequenced in a study of shared clonotypes between healthy human individuals. Here immunoSEQ multiplex PCR was the method, and the copy in TCRdb shows in-frame clones only, minus some. The table includes more than 1 million clones, around three quarters detected once. The sequenced sample was memory CD4+ T cells from PBMCs. Subset given: CD45RA-negative fraction. These receptors came from a man aged 18 to 29 in good health. Some clones in this sample may be carry-over from other donors' samples.

The chain couples TRBV11-3 to TRBJ2-1; TRBD2 aligns across 7 bases. CDR1 is SGHNT, CDR2 YENEEA, per germline. The CDR3 has 14 residues. Trimming removed 5 bases from V and 7 bases from J; junction bases left unmatched: 8. As DNA, the CDR3 is TGTGCCAGCAGCCCGTCGACTAGCCGGAATGAGCAGTTCTTC. It codes for CASSPSTSRNEQFF.

The genes are TRBV14 and TRBJ1-5, with a possible D match to TRBD1 (6 bases). Between the trimmed V and J ends, which lost 4 bases and 4 bases, there was a span of 14 bases. Germline values: CDR1 SGHDN, CDR2 FVKESK. This CDR3 comprises 15 residues. CDR3 region: CASSRGGSGNQPQHF. Written as DNA, the CDR3 is TGTGCCAGCAGCCGAGGGGGGTCCGGTAATCAGCCCCAGCATTTT.

The V gene is TRBV18, the J gene TRBJ1-1; the D is unclear. Trimming stripped 6 bases from V and 6 bases from J, with 20 bases between. CDR3 length: 15 residues. Germline V CDR1 and CDR2: KGHSH, LQKENI. CDR3: CASSLDMNLNSEAFF. The DNA of the CDR3 is TGTGCCAGCTCTCTAGACATGAACCTCAACTCTGAAGCTTTCTTT.

V usage is TRBV28 and J usage is TRBJ1-2; D gene uncertain. V lost 2 bases and J lost 6, with 10 bases in between. The CDR3 consists of 13 residues. The germline gives CDR1 MDHEN, CDR2 SYDVKM. In DNA form, the CDR3 reads TGTGCCAGCAGTTTAAACGGGAGGGATGGCTACACCTTC. It codes for CASSLNGRDGYTF.

The chain combines TRBV7-9 with TRBJ2-3; the D is unclear. Trimming removed 5 bases from V and 5 bases from J, with 14 bases in between. Germline V gives CDR1 SEHNR, CDR2 FQNEAQ (reference sequence). The CDR3 loop spans 14 amino acids. CDR3 loop: CASSLGYSRDTQYF. CDR3 coding DNA: TGTGCCAGCAGCCTGGGTTACTCCCGAGATACGCAGTATTTT.

The J gene is TRBJ2-1, the V gene TRBV7-6; no clear D. The CDR3 is made up of 14 amino acids. Germline loops: CDR1 SGHVS, CDR2 FNYEAQ. V was trimmed by 6 bases and J by 10 bases, leaving 19 bases between them. In nucleotides, the CDR3 is TGTGCCAGCAGTCTTACAATCACCGCGCGGGAGCAGTTCTTC. Amino acids: CASSLTITAREQFF.

This chain links TRBV9 with TRBJ2-1, with 9 bases identical to TRBD2. The V segment lost 3 bases and the J segment 3 bases; nucleotides outside the gene matches: 4. The germline CDR1 and CDR2 sequences are SGDLS and YYNGEE. The CDR3 runs 15 residues. CDR3 bases: TGTGCCAGCAGCGCCCGACTAGCGGACTACAATGAGCAGTTCTTC. It is translated as CASSARLADYNEQFF. The whole variable domain, remainder taken from reference TRBV9 and TRBJ2-1, is DSGVTQTPKHLITATGQRVTLRCSPRSGDLSVYWYQQSLDQGLQFLIQYYNGEERAKGNILERFSAQQFPDLHSELNLSSLELGDSALYFCASSARLADYNEQFFGPGTRLTVL.

This clone has a handful of counts. The V call is TRBV2, the J call TRBJ1-2; D might be TRBD1 (6 bases). V dropped 9 bases and J dropped 14 bases, with 10 bases sitting between them. Germline V gives CDR1 SNHLY, CDR2 FYNNEI. CDR3 length: 8 amino acids. The CDR3 DNA reads as TGTGCCAGGCAGGGGTGGACCTTC. It encodes CARQGWTF.

The chain joins TRBV4-1 to TRBJ2-1; 14 positions agree with TRBD2. Germline CDR1 MGHRA, CDR2 YSYEKL. The CDR3 covers 18 residues. V shed 4 bases, J shed 1 base, and the junction held 6 bases outside the gene matches. CDR3 sequence (DNA): TGCGCCAGCAGCCCGCGACTAGCGGGAGGGGTTTCCTACAATGAGCAGTTCTTC. Protein: CASSPRLAGGVSYNEQFF.

V is TRBV7-8 and J is TRBJ2-3, with a weak D call TRBD1 (5 bases). The CDR3 consists of 16 residues. Germline V lookup: CDR1 SGHVS, CDR2 FQNEAQ. V was cut by 0 bases and J by 8 bases, with 18 bases left in between. The CDR3 nucleotides are TGTGCCAGCAGCTTAGCGAGGTGGCAGGGTTCTACTACGCAGTATTTT. It is translated as CASSLARWQGSTTQYF. The full variable domain, with the rest looked up from reference TRBV7-8 and TRBJ2-3, is GAGVSQSPRYKVAKRGQDVALRCDPISGHVSLFWYQQALGQGPEFLTYFQNEAQLDKSGLPSDRFFAERPEGSVSTLKIQRTQQEDSAVYLCASSLARWQGSTTQYFGPGTRLTVL.

The chain carries TRBV5-1 and TRBJ2-3; D unclear. The germline CDR1 and CDR2 sequences are SGHRS and YFSETQ. This CDR3 is built from 18 residues. Trimming took 2 bases from V and 0 from J, leaving 19 bases between them. The CDR3 DNA reads TGCGCCAGCAGCTTCCTCGGGCAGAGTCCGTTTAGCACAGATACGCAGTATTTT. Its protein is CASSFLGQSPFSTDTQYF.